Listed below are T cell receptor beta chains from one sample, sequenced in a study of blood T cell repertoires in COVID-19. The assay was immunoSEQ multiplex PCR, and TCRdb's table has in-frame clones only and misses some. This table has about 130,000 clones, 75% to 85% appearing once. Sequencing was done on a sample of peripheral blood. Receptor source: a woman between 50 and 59 years old with acute or convalescent COVID-19. Both conserved end residues are trimmed from each CDR3. Each record gives: J gene, D gene, V gene, CDR3 protein. The D gene is left open where the match is weak.

TRBJ1-5,TRBD1,TRBV19,ASSSPGQGAGFGGYNQPQH
TRBJ2-7,-,TRBV7-9,ASSPRDEQY
TRBJ2-6,-,TRBV27,ASSLLRSSGANVLT
TRBJ1-1,-,TRBV5-1,ASSLGGKGTEAF
TRBJ2-7,TRBD1,TRBV5-1,ASSTGTGTYEQY
TRBJ1-5,TRBD1,TRBV3-1/TRBV3-2,ASSRSDRANQPQH
TRBJ2-1,TRBD2,TRBV5-1,ASSLAFTSGTVEQF
TRBJ2-7,TRBD1,TRBV6-5,ASDRGQGANEQY
TRBJ2-7,TRBD2,TRBV2,ASSVASGTYEQY
TRBJ2-7,TRBD2,TRBV7-2,ASSLEVAGGFTYEQY
TRBJ1-3,-,TRBV27,ASSPDLYDSTIY
TRBJ1-1,TRBD1,TRBV7-6,ASSTGGGTEAF
TRBJ2-7,-,TRBV28,ASSLTENSLGHEQY
TRBJ1-1,-,TRBV5-5,ASSLGGYQTEAF
TRBJ2-3,-,TRBV6-5,ASSATPADTQY
TRBJ1-3,TRBD1,TRBV27,ASSQTGTGYGNTIY
TRBJ2-1,-,TRBV12-3/TRBV12-4,ASRTVVPRQF
TRBJ2-5,-,TRBV10-3,ASQNHLAGRGETQY
TRBJ1-3,TRBD1,TRBV30,AWSTARDSIY
TRBJ1-2,TRBD1,TRBV2,ASRGQGVSGYT
TRBJ1-1,-,TRBV15,ATSRGGGAVTEAF
TRBJ1-3,-,TRBV5-4,ASTFTGSGNTIY
TRBJ1-1,-,TRBV14,ASSQDPGLNTEAF